The present entry profiles one TCR beta chain with its context. Its antigen remains unidentified. This clone may be a read error of a much larger clone one base away. Each PCR replicate from the sorted subsets contained 150 to 200 ng DNA, which is tens of thousands of T cell genomes. Repertoires were generated with immunoSEQ multiplex PCR, while TCRdb's copy carries only in-frame clones and drops some. The sample lists about 960,000 clones; about three quarters were seen once. This record belongs to a study of shared clonotypes between healthy human individuals. Study as a whole: Donors consisted of a couple of women and a few men between 18 and 49. General study results and limits: Sorted-subset sequencing, rarefaction showed, was incomplete despite large depth. Naive CD4 clonotypes overlapped across a handful of donors at about 5%.

Looked up from germline, CDR1 is SQVTM and CDR2 is ANQGSEA. V lost 6 bases, J lost 3 bases, and 12 bases stayed unmatched. CDR3 length: 15 amino acids. The rearrangement links TRBV29-1 to TRBJ2-7, with 9 nucleotides matching TRBD1. The sequencing input was memory CD4+ T cells sorted from blood. The subset was: CD45RA-negative fraction. This receptor was obtained from a young man in good health. The CDR3 nucleotides are TGCAGCGTACGACAAGAGACAGGGGGGAGCTACGAGCAGTACTTC. Its protein product is CSVRQETGGSYEQYF.